The entry that follows covers one T cell receptor beta chain sequence. Its antigen remains unknown. This record comes from a study of cytomegalovirus exposure and HLA in healthy donors. The overall study: Earlier findings included approximately 120 million unique TCR beta sequences obtained from 150 million to 200 million T cells.

Findings and limits, study-wide: The study designated fewer than 200 TCR beta chains cytomegalovirus-associated. A later analysis reportedly found fewer N-insertions in an Asian-associated ancestry cluster than the roughly 670-donor mean. Specific recognition of CMV antigens was confirmed in vitro for a few chains (all CMV-associated).

PCR involved 60 Vbeta and 13 Jbeta primers. The repertoire was sequenced with immunoSEQ multiplex PCR; TCRdb's copy has only in-frame clones and lacks some. Among some 160,000 clones listed, about 85% were seen once. The sequence came from a man aged 30-40 years in good health and CMV-seropositive. Source material: PBMCs.

CDR3 nucleotide sequence: TGCGCCAGCAGCCTCGACACCTGGAACACCGGGGAGCTGTTTTTT. Amino acids: CASSLDTWNTGELFF. The chain is built from TRBV4-3 and TRBJ2-2; D unresolved. CDR3 length equals 15 residues. Trimming took 4 bases from V and 1 from J, leaving 10 bases between them. Germline V CDR1 and CDR2: LGHNA, YSLEER.